The 22 T cell receptor beta chains reported below all come from one sample, sequenced in a study of T cells in Graves' hyperthyroidism and ophthalmopathy. TCR beta CDR3 sequences were amplified from RNA transcripts. Using the HTBI primer set, a first-round RT-PCR was run on the TCR CDR3. TCRdb re-called the multiplex PCR reads through MiXCR, storing one row per CDR3 protein. The sample consists of some 500,000 distinct CDR3 sequences, roughly 14% of them appearing once. The sequenced sample consisted of blood. All receptors come from a woman aged 18-29 years with Graves' hyperthyroidism.

Many counts were recorded for this clonotype. The rearrangement uses TRBV7-3 and TRBJ2-2, with D perhaps TRBD1 or TRBD2 (5 bases each). Per the germline V gene, CDR1 is SGHTA and CDR2 is FQGTGA. Trimming left V 2 bases short and J 0 bases short, with 22 bases between. The length of the CDR3 is 20 residues. The CDR3 nucleotides are TGTGCCAGCAGCTTATGGGGCTCCGGGCTAGCAGGATCGAACACCGGGGAGCTGTTTTTT. It specifies CASSLWGSGLAGSNTGELFF.

About this clonotype: This may stem from a read error, because a much larger clone lies one nucleotide away. The rearrangement uses TRBV5-5 and TRBJ2-1; 9 bases are a match to TRBD2. The junction had 12 bases not matched to a gene; V was cut back by 0 bases and J by 8 bases. Germline values: CDR1 SGHKS, CDR2 YYEKEE (reference sequence). The CDR3 contains 17 residues. The CDR3 loop reads CASSLARRLAEGDEQFF. The CDR3 DNA reads TGTGCCAGCAGCTTGGCAAGGCGACTAGCGGAAGGGGATGAGCAGTTCTTC.

This clonotype appeared many times. The chain links TRBV6-1 to TRBJ2-3, with 11 nucleotides matching TRBD2. This CDR3 is built from 16 residues. Germline V gives CDR1 MNHNS, CDR2 SASEGT. V was clipped by 3 bases and J by 1 base; unmatched bases: 3. The CDR3 is CASSDLLAGGTDTQYF. The DNA of the CDR3 is TGTGCCAGCAGTGATCTACTAGCGGGGGGCACAGATACGCAGTATTTT.

This clonotype has ten or more counts. The chain is built from TRBV5-1 and TRBJ2-5; unclear D gene. The V gene lost 3 bases and the J gene lost 4 bases, with 10 bases spanning the gap. The germline V gene has CDR1 SGHRS and CDR2 YFSETQ. The CDR3 extends over 13 amino acids. CDR3 DNA: TGCGCCAGCAGCTCCTCTGCAGGAGAGACCCAGTACTTC. Protein product: CASSSSAGETQYF. Full variable domain (remainder filled in from reference TRBV5-1 and TRBJ2-5): KAGVTQTPRYLIKTRGQQVTLSCSPISGHRSVSWYQQTPGQGLQFLFEYFSETQRNKGNFPGRFSGRQFSNSRSEMNVSTLELGDSALYLCASSSSAGETQYFGPGTRLLVL.

At least ten counts were recorded for this clonotype. The chain employs TRBV24-1 and TRBJ2-7, with D possibly being TRBD1 or TRBD2 (5 bases each). The V end was cut by 5 bases, the J end by 2 bases, with 24 bases between. This CDR3 has 18 residues. The germline CDR1 and CDR2 sequences are KGHDR and SFDVKD. CDR3 DNA sequence: TGTGCCACCAGTGGGGGGTCGTCGGGCGGGCTCCGAACCTACGAGCAGTACTTC. This sequence encodes CATSGGSSGGLRTYEQYF.

This clonotype was detected only a few times. The rearrangement joins TRBV20-1 to TRBJ2-2; maybe TRBD1 (6 bases). Germline-derived CDR1 and CDR2 are DFQATT and SNEGSKA (reference sequence). This CDR3 comprises 14 residues. V was shortened by 6 bases and J by 0 bases, with 11 bases between the two germline ends. The CDR3 DNA is TGCAGTGCCGCCGGACAGACGAACACCGGGGAGCTGTTTTTT. It translates to CSAAGQTNTGELFF.

This clonotype was detected only a few times. The chain has TRBV7-2 and TRBJ2-5; 7 nucleotides align to TRBD2. CDR1 is SGHTA, CDR2 FQGNSA, per germline. The V and J ends lost 0 bases and 5 bases, in that order; junction bases with no gene match: 6. There are 15 residues in the CDR3. The CDR3 bases are TGTGCCAGCAGCTTAGCGGTGACTAGCCGCGAGACCCAGTACTTC. As protein: CASSLAVTSRETQYF.

This clonotype was counted many times. This CDR3 is CATSPGGYEQYF. CDR3 coding DNA: TGTGCCACCAGTCCAGGGGGCTACGAGCAGTACTTC. The V call is TRBV24-1, the J call TRBJ2-7; 7 nucleotides match TRBD1. The germline V gene has CDR1 KGHDR and CDR2 SFDVKD. CDR3 length: 12 amino acids. The V segment lost 6 bases and the J segment 3 bases; nucleotides outside the gene matches: 1.

This clonotype was picked up many times. This chain uses TRBV7-2 with TRBJ1-1, with TRBD1 as a possible D gene (5 bases). CDR3 length: 13 amino acids. V lost 6 bases, J lost 4 bases, and 12 bases lay in between. Germline V CDR1 and CDR2: SGHTA, FQGNSA. The CDR3: CASSYIGGTEAFF. The CDR3 nucleotides read TGTGCCAGCAGTTATATCGGGGGCACTGAAGCTTTCTTT.

In its sample, this clonotype was seen many times. The gene calls are TRBV19 and TRBJ1-2; no definite D call. Germline V lookup: CDR1 LNHDA, CDR2 SQIVND (reference sequence). Trimming shortened V by 10 bases and J by 4 bases, and 19 bases separated the two germline ends. The CDR3 runs to 14 residues. The CDR3 is CATALVGTFYGYTF. CDR3 bases: TGTGCCACCGCACTCGTCGGTACCTTCTATGGCTACACCTTC.

This clonotype has only a few counts. This rearrangement joins TRBV20-1 to TRBJ1-1; D ambiguous. The V end lost 5 bases, the J end lost 3 bases, and 13 bases lay between the germline ends. From germline, CDR1 is DFQATT and CDR2 SNEGSKA (reference sequence). The CDR3 runs to 13 residues. The CDR3 here is CSAFTEWDTEAFF. CDR3 in DNA: TGCAGTGCTTTCACGGAGTGGGACACTGAAGCTTTCTTT.

This clonotype was observed many times. J is TRBJ2-1 and V is TRBV12-3 or TRBV12-4, with 8 bases fitting TRBD1. CDR3 size: 11 residues. V lost 4 bases, J lost 14 bases, and 4 bases stayed unmatched. Here the CDR3 DNA reads TGTGCCAGCAGTTCCGGACAGGGAGAGTTCTTC. Its protein product is CASSSGQGEFF.

This clonotype turned up a few times. The chain has TRBV5-8 and TRBJ2-3, with unresolved D. Germline CDR1 is SGHTS and CDR2 is YDEGEE. V was shortened by 1 base and J by 2 bases, with 14 bases between the two germline ends. The CDR3 sequence is 16 residues long. The CDR3 reads CASSLFPRPVTDTQYF. The DNA for the CDR3 is TGTGCCAGCAGCTTGTTTCCGCGTCCTGTCACAGATACGCAGTATTTT.

This chain links TRBV20-1 with TRBJ2-1; TRBD2 is a possible D gene (5 bases). CDR1 and CDR2 from the germline V gene are DFQATT and SNEGSKA (reference sequence). The CDR3 contains 14 residues. V was pared by 8 bases and J by 3 bases, with 17 bases between. CDR3 amino acids: CSSLLAGYYNEQFF. In nucleotides, the CDR3 is TGCAGTAGCCTACTGGCGGGTTACTACAATGAGCAGTTCTTC.

In this sample, this clonotype turned up many times. This chain uses TRBV3-1 with TRBJ2-1, with D possibly being TRBD2 (6 bases). This CDR3 comprises 14 residues. V gave up 4 bases and J gave up 9 bases, with 16 bases separating them. The germline V gene has CDR1 LGHDT and CDR2 YNNKEL (reference sequence). Here the CDR3 reads CASSPSRRVVEQFF. DNA for the CDR3: TGTGCCAGCAGCCCTAGCAGGAGGGTGGTTGAGCAGTTCTTC.

This clonotype was counted ten times or more. CDR3 protein: CASSVGTGPQETQYF. CDR3 nucleotides: TGTGCCAGCAGCGTAGGGACAGGGCCACAAGAGACCCAGTACTTC. V gene TRBV11-2 combines with J gene TRBJ2-5; 9 positions match TRBD1. Trimming removed 5 bases from V and 2 bases from J; junction bases left unmatched: 6. The germline V gene encodes CDR1 SGHAT and CDR2 FQNNGV. The CDR3 is 15 residues long.

Many counts were recorded for this clonotype. The V call is TRBV19, the J call TRBJ1-5, with D possibly matching TRBD1 (6 bases). Germline values: CDR1 LNHDA, CDR2 SQIVND (reference sequence). The CDR3 covers 15 residues. Trimming pared 8 bases from V and 0 bases from J, leaving 14 bases between. The CDR3 is CASYQGQHSNQPQHF. CDR3 in DNA: TGTGCCAGTTACCAGGGACAACATAGCAATCAGCCCCAGCATTTT.

V and J are TRBV24-1 and TRBJ2-3; D ambiguous. CDR3 size: 14 residues. V was shortened by 8 bases and J by 4 bases, with 15 bases between the two germline ends. In germline, CDR1 is KGHDR, CDR2 SFDVKD. The CDR3 DNA is TGTGCCACCAAATATGTGACTCTCCCAGATACGCAGTATTTT. Protein product: CATKYVTLPDTQYF.

In this sample, this clonotype turned up many times. This chain links TRBV10-3 with TRBJ1-2; 8 nucleotides match TRBD1. Germline V gives CDR1 ENHRY, CDR2 SYGVKD. This CDR3 is 15 amino acids long. V lost 3 bases, J lost 5 bases, and 8 bases stayed unmatched. CDR3 DNA: TGTGCCATCAGTGACTCCGGGACAGGATTATATGGCTACACCTTC. It encodes CAISDSGTGLYGYTF.

The table lists this clonotype with a few counts. The gene calls are TRBV19 and TRBJ2-2; D possibly matches TRBD1 or TRBD2 (5 bases each). The V and J ends lost 5 bases and 7 bases respectively, with 8 bases between them. The CDR3 runs to 12 residues. Germline V CDR1 and CDR2: LNHDA, SQIVND (reference sequence). CDR3 protein: CASSHGGGELFF. The CDR3 region has the DNA TGTGCCAGTAGTCATGGGGGCGGGGAGCTGTTTTTT. Drawing the rest from reference TRBV19 and TRBJ2-2, the complete variable domain is DGGITQSPKYLFRKEGQNVTLSCEQNLNHDAMYWYRQDPGQGLRLIYYSQIVNDFQKGDIAEGYSVSREKKESFPLTVTSAQKNPTAFYLCASSHGGGELFFGEGSRLTVL.

V gene TRBV5-6 combines with J gene TRBJ2-7; D is uncertain. Trimming removed 3 bases from V and 7 bases from J, with 11 bases in between. CDR1 and CDR2 from the germline V gene are SGHDT and YYEEEE. The CDR3 runs 12 residues. The CDR3 nucleotides are TGTGCCAGCAGCTCAGGACCTGGTGAGCAGTACGTC. Its protein is CASSSGPGEQYV.

The chain combines TRBV30 with TRBJ2-2; a weak D match, TRBD2 (6 bases). V was cut by 3 bases and J by 7 bases, with 15 bases left in between. The CDR3 is made up of 14 amino acids. Germline V gene data show CDR1 as GTSNPN and CDR2 as SVGIG (reference sequence). CDR3 sequence (DNA): TGTGCCTGGAGGACGGGACTTTCCGGCGGGGAGCTGTTTTTT. Its translation is CAWRTGLSGGELFF.